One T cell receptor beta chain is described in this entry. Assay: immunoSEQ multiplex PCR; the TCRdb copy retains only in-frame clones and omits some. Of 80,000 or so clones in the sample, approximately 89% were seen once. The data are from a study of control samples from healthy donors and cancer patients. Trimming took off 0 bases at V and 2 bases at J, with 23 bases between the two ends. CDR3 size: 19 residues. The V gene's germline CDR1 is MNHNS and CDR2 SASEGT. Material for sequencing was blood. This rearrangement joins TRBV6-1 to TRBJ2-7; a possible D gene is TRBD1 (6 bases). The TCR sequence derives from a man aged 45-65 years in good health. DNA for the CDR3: TGTGCCAGCAGTGAAGCGGGGACACTTACGGGAATTTTTACCTACGAGCAGTACTTC. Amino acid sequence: CASSEAGTLTGIFTYEQYF.